The entry below describes one T cell receptor (beta chain). Antigen unknown. Germline and junction disagree at one end, which may indicate a read error. Only in-frame clones appear in the TCRdb table, and some are missing; sequencing was by immunoSEQ multiplex PCR. Of 100,000 to 150,000 clones in the sample, roughly nine tenths were seen once. This entry is derived from a study of cytomegalovirus exposure and HLA in healthy donors. The overall study: The approximately 110 validation repertoires, a later analysis reported, used the same platform as the 600 to 700 repertoires from the first cohort.

Germline V gene sequence: CDR1 DFQATT, CDR2 SNEGSKA (reference sequence). The CDR3 is 9 residues long. From the 120-subject validation cohort, which was separate from the roughly 690-subject first cohort, the donors were drawn. General observations from the study: Clusters of TCRs from the first cohort tended to co-occur in the roughly 120 validation repertoires (as a later analysis found).

This rearrangement joins TRBV20-1 to TRBJ2-7; no clear D gene. The sequenced material came from PBMCs. This TCR was sampled from a woman under 30 in good health and CMV-seronegative. The CDR3 nucleotides are TGCAGTGCTAGTGAGTTCTCCTCGTTC. It translates to CSASEFSSF.